The 30 T cell receptor beta chains below were found in one sample sequenced in a study of blood T cell repertoires in COVID-19. TCRdb keeps only in-frame clones here, not all; method: immunoSEQ multiplex PCR. The table shows 130,000 or so clones, with more than 80% occurring only once. The sequencing sample was made of peripheral blood. These receptors all come from a human donor in a cohort sampled during active COVID-19.

The V and J genes are TRBV10-3 and TRBJ2-3; D ambiguous. With 10 bases removed from V and 4 bases from J, the gap between germline ends came to 15 bases. The CDR3 extends over 13 amino acids. Per the germline V gene, CDR1 is ENHRY and CDR2 is SYGVKD. The CDR3 nucleotides are TGTGCCACCTCCCTAAAAGAGGCAGATACGCAGTATTTT. Amino acids: CATSLKEADTQYF.

V and J are TRBV2 and TRBJ1-5; D is undetermined. The CDR3 length is 12 residues. Looked up from germline, CDR1 is SNHLY and CDR2 is FYNNEI. Trimming pared 4 bases from V and 8 bases from J, leaving 9 bases between. The CDR3 DNA is TGTGCCAGCAGTGGAGATCGCAAGCCCCAGCATTTT. This sequence encodes CASSGDRKPQHF.

CDR3 DNA: TGTGCCAGCAGCTTAGCGTCAGGGATAACTGAAGCTTTCTTT. Protein product: CASSLASGITEAFF. The rearrangement uses TRBV7-9 and TRBJ1-1, with a tentative D call TRBD1 (5 bases). Germline values: CDR1 SEHNR, CDR2 FQNEAQ (reference sequence). V dropped 0 bases and J dropped 5 bases, with 10 bases sitting between them. CDR3 length equals 14 residues.

V gene TRBV7-6 combines with J gene TRBJ2-5; 9 bases are a match to TRBD1. Trimming took 5 bases from V and 4 from J; bases not matched to a gene: 8. This CDR3 has 15 residues. The germline gives CDR1 SGHVS, CDR2 FNYEAQ. DNA for the CDR3: TGTGCCAGCAGCACTCGCACAGGGGGCGGAGAGACCCAGTACTTC. Its translation is CASSTRTGGGETQYF.

The chain is built from TRBV7-2 and TRBJ2-5, with D possibly TRBD1 on 5 matching bases. The V gene lost 0 bases and the J gene lost 4 bases, with 9 bases spanning the gap. The CDR3 has 14 residues. Germline CDR1 and CDR2: SGHTA and FQGNSA. The CDR3 here is CASSLASTAETQYF. CDR3 DNA: TGTGCCAGCAGCTTAGCTTCGACAGCAGAGACCCAGTACTTC.

The chain is built from TRBV27 and TRBJ2-2, with D uncertain. Germline CDR1 and CDR2: MNHEY and SMNVEV (reference sequence). The CDR3 loop spans 14 amino acids. Between the trimmed V and J ends, which lost 5 bases and 0 bases, there was a span of 7 bases. The CDR3 coding sequence is TGTGCCAGCAGTCCACCTACGAACACCGGGGAGCTGTTTTTT. It yields the protein CASSPPTNTGELFF.

The V and J genes are TRBV2 and TRBJ2-3; 10 nucleotides align to TRBD2. CDR1 SNHLY and CDR2 FYNNEI come from the germline V gene. With 5 bases clipped from V and 5 bases from J, the junction kept 7 bases outside the gene matches. This CDR3 spans 15 amino acids. The CDR3 region has the DNA TGTGCCAGCAGTAGAGCGGGGGGGTCGGTAGATACGCAGTATTTT. Translation gives CASSRAGGSVDTQYF.

The rearrangement joins TRBV9 to TRBJ2-1; possibly TRBD1 for D (5 bases). Trimming cost V 4 bases and J 8 bases, with 13 bases left between them. The CDR3 runs to 13 residues. Germline V gene sequence: CDR1 SGDLS, CDR2 YYNGEE. The CDR3 is CASSLQVTDEQFF. The CDR3, as DNA: TGTGCCAGCAGCTTACAGGTTACGGATGAGCAGTTCTTC.

The V and J genes are TRBV19 and TRBJ2-2; TRBD1 aligns across 9 bases. V was clipped by 10 bases and J by 2 bases; unmatched bases: 5. Germline V gene sequence: CDR1 LNHDA, CDR2 SQIVND (reference sequence). The CDR3 spans 14 residues. CDR3 DNA sequence: TGTGCCACCCGGGACAGGGAAAACACCGGGGAGCTGTTTTTT. Protein sequence: CATRDRENTGELFF. Complete variable domain (other parts from reference TRBV19 and TRBJ2-2): DGGITQSPKYLFRKEGQNVTLSCEQNLNHDAMYWYRQDPGQGLRLIYYSQIVNDFQKGDIAEGYSVSREKKESFPLTVTSAQKNPTAFYLCATRDRENTGELFFGEGSRLTVL.

This sequence joins TRBV9 and TRBJ2-5; D possibly corresponds to TRBD2 (5 bases). Germline CDR1 and CDR2: SGDLS and YYNGEE. The CDR3 is 15 amino acids. Trimming stripped 0 bases from V and 2 bases from J, with 11 bases between. The CDR3 loop reads CASSVGADPQETQYF. The CDR3 coding sequence is TGTGCCAGCAGCGTAGGAGCGGATCCACAAGAGACCCAGTACTTC.

The rearrangement uses TRBV11-2 and TRBJ2-1; D remains ambiguous. CDR1 and CDR2 (germline): SGHAT, FQNNGV. With 5 bases removed from V and 5 bases from J, the gap between germline ends came to 4 bases. This CDR3 has 11 amino acids. CDR3 in amino acids: CASSVDNEQFF. As DNA, the CDR3 is TGTGCCAGCAGCGTCGACAATGAGCAGTTCTTC.

V and J are TRBV6-4 and TRBJ2-2, with D possibly matching TRBD1 (5 bases). The CDR3 totals 16 residues. The ends were cut back, 4 bases at V and 0 bases at J, with 12 bases in the middle. CDR1 is MRHNA and CDR2 is SNTAGT in the germline V gene. DNA of the CDR3: TGTGCCAGCAGTGGCGGACACAGCGCGAACACCGGGGAGCTGTTTTTT. Protein: CASSGGHSANTGELFF.

Notes on this clone: Other nucleotide sequences in the sample specify the same CDR3. The V gene is TRBV2, the J gene TRBJ1-2, with 10 bases identical to TRBD1. From germline, CDR1 is SNHLY and CDR2 FYNNEI. There are 15 residues in the CDR3. V shed 6 bases and J 4 bases; nucleotides not matched to a gene: 8. The CDR3 loop reads CASSPDRGRGYGYTF. The DNA for the CDR3 is TGTGCCAGCAGCCCCGACAGGGGGCGAGGCTATGGCTACACCTTC.

This clone was recorded once. V usage is TRBV5-1 and J usage is TRBJ1-1; no clear D. The CDR3 totals 14 residues. V lost 0 bases, J lost 0 bases, and 6 bases lay in between. CDR1 and CDR2 (germline): SGHRS, YFSETQ. The CDR3 region is CASSLAGMNTEAFF. The CDR3 DNA follows: TGCGCCAGCAGCTTGGCGGGGATGAACACTGAAGCTTTCTTT.

This chain's CDR3 is CSAQLVDTQYF. CDR3 nucleotide sequence: TGCAGCGCCCAACTCGTGGATACGCAGTATTTT. The rearrangement uses TRBV29-1 and TRBJ2-3; no firm D call. The CDR3 covers 11 residues. Germline CDR1 reads SQVTM; CDR2 reads ANQGSEA. The V and J ends lost 7 bases and 6 bases respectively, with 11 bases between them.

The V call is TRBV19, the J call TRBJ1-2, with D possibly matching TRBD1 (5 bases). This CDR3 comprises 17 residues. Trimming removed 10 bases at V and 2 bases at J, with 26 bases between. The V gene's germline CDR1 is LNHDA and CDR2 SQIVND (reference sequence). The CDR3 here is CATRPASRQGKNYGYTF. In DNA form, the CDR3 reads TGTGCCACCAGACCCGCGTCCCGCCAGGGAAAGAACTATGGCTACACCTTC.

The V and J genes are TRBV7-6 and TRBJ2-1; TRBD2 matches at 7 bases. CDR1 and CDR2 (germline): SGHVS, FNYEAQ. The J segment lost 4 bases and the V segment lost 5 bases, leaving 8 bases of the junction unmatched. The CDR3 has 15 amino acids. CDR3 DNA: TGTGCCAGCAGCCTGAGCGGGGCGATATACAATGAGCAGTTCTTC. Translated, it gives CASSLSGAIYNEQFF.

The chain carries TRBV7-9 and TRBJ1-4; TRBD1 matches 9 bases. The CDR3 extends over 15 amino acids. The germline gives CDR1 SEHNR, CDR2 FQNEAQ (reference sequence). With 5 bases clipped from V and 7 bases from J, the junction kept 8 bases outside the gene matches. CDR3 in amino acids: CASSPTQGAGEKLFF. The CDR3 nucleotides read TGTGCCAGCAGCCCCACACAGGGGGCGGGTGAAAAACTGTTTTTT.

The chain combines TRBV11-3 with TRBJ2-2; 8 bases are a match to TRBD1. The germline V gene has CDR1 SGHNT and CDR2 YENEEA. Losses at the gene ends were 1 base for V and 4 bases for J; bases not matched to a gene: 8. The CDR3 consists of 17 residues. In DNA form, the CDR3 reads TGTGCCAGCAGCTTAGGGCAGGGGGCGTTGATCACCGGGGAGCTGTTTTTT. This codes for CASSLGQGALITGELFF. Drawing the rest from reference TRBV11-3 and TRBJ2-2, the complete variable domain is EAGVVQSPRYKIIEKKQPVAFWCNPISGHNTLYWYLQNLGQGPELLIRYENEEAVDDSQLPKDRFSAERLKGVDSTLKIQPAELGDSAVYLCASSLGQGALITGELFFGEGSRLTVL.

The chain employs TRBV5-1 and TRBJ1-2; TRBD1 aligns across 7 bases. V gave up 2 bases and J gave up 3 bases; unmatched junction bases: 4. CDR3 length: 14 residues. CDR1 SGHRS and CDR2 YFSETQ come from the germline V gene. CDR3 region: CASSLSQGDYGYTF. In DNA form, the CDR3 reads TGCGCCAGCAGCTTAAGCCAGGGGGACTATGGCTACACCTTC.

The V gene is TRBV7-2, the J gene TRBJ2-2; 11 bases agree with TRBD2. Trimming took 4 bases from V and 3 from J; bases not matched to a gene: 4. The V gene's germline CDR1 is SGHTA and CDR2 FQGNSA. The CDR3 consists of 16 residues. DNA of the CDR3: TGTGCCAGCAGCTCCGCTAGCGGGAGGCACACCGGGGAGCTGTTTTTT. Translating it yields CASSSASGRHTGELFF.

V and J are TRBV5-1 and TRBJ2-3; TRBD2 matches at 13 bases. V lost 0 bases and J lost 4; bases outside the gene matches: 8. This CDR3 spans 18 amino acids. Looked up from germline, CDR1 is SGHRS and CDR2 is YFSETQ. The CDR3, as DNA: TGCGCCAGCAGCTTGGGACTAGCGGGAGGCAAGAGCGCAGATACGCAGTATTTT. Translating gives CASSLGLAGGKSADTQYF. The variable domain in full, completed from reference TRBV5-1 and TRBJ2-3, reads KAGVTQTPRYLIKTRGQQVTLSCSPISGHRSVSWYQQTPGQGLQFLFEYFSETQRNKGNFPGRFSGRQFSNSRSEMNVSTLELGDSALYLCASSLGLAGGKSADTQYFGPGTRLTVL.

This sequence joins TRBV24-1 and TRBJ2-3; 8 positions agree with TRBD2. Germline V CDR1 and CDR2: KGHDR, SFDVKD. The V gene end was trimmed by 8 bases and the J gene end by 4 bases; junction bases not matched to a gene: 4. The CDR3 is 13 amino acids. The CDR3 loop reads CATMSGRADTQYF. In nucleotides, the CDR3 is TGTGCCACCATGTCCGGGAGGGCAGATACGCAGTATTTT.

J is TRBJ1-1 and V is TRBV4-3, with 9 bases matching TRBD1. The CDR3 length is 16 residues. The germline V gene encodes CDR1 LGHNA and CDR2 YSLEER. J gave up 1 base and V 4 bases, and 7 bases lay outside the gene matches. CDR3 protein: CASSLGTGLRNTEAFF. CDR3 nucleotides: TGCGCCAGCAGCCTAGGGACAGGGTTGAGGAACACTGAAGCTTTCTTT.

This chain links TRBV7-3 with TRBJ1-1; D remains unclear. CDR1 is SGHTA, CDR2 FQGTGA, per germline. Trimming removed 4 bases at V and 8 bases at J, with 11 bases between. This CDR3 comprises 12 residues. The CDR3 DNA reads as TGTGCCAGCAGCTCAACCCTCGGGGAAGCTTTCTTT. It specifies CASSSTLGEAFF.

This CDR3 reads CASSFGIPNEKLFF. The CDR3 bases are TGTGCCAGTAGTTTCGGGATACCTAATGAAAAACTGTTTTTT. The chain recombines TRBV19 with TRBJ1-4; no clear D. V lost 5 bases and J lost 3, with 10 bases in between. Germline loops: CDR1 LNHDA, CDR2 SQIVND (reference sequence). The CDR3 spans 14 residues.

This chain links TRBV6-4 with TRBJ1-5, with D possibly matching TRBD1 (5 bases). CDR3 length equals 13 residues. Trimming stripped 3 bases from V and 5 bases from J, with 8 bases between. From germline, CDR1 is MRHNA and CDR2 SNTAGT. The CDR3 DNA is TGTGCCAGCAGTGAGGGCAGGGATCAGCCCCAGCATTTT. Protein sequence: CASSEGRDQPQHF.

The gene calls are TRBV19 and TRBJ2-2; TRBD1 aligns across 12 bases. The CDR3 extends over 18 amino acids. V shed 0 bases and J 4 bases; nucleotides not matched to a gene: 6. The germline V gene has CDR1 LNHDA and CDR2 SQIVND (reference sequence). Here the CDR3 reads CASSIDGDRGLPTGELFF. The CDR3 DNA sequence: TGTGCCAGTAGTATAGATGGGGACAGGGGGCTACCCACCGGGGAGCTGTTTTTT.

The chain recombines TRBV5-4 with TRBJ1-2; 9 bases line up with TRBD1. Germline V gives CDR1 SGHNT, CDR2 YYREEE (reference sequence). The CDR3 totals 16 residues. The V segment lost 3 bases and the J segment 6 bases; nucleotides outside the gene matches: 12. CDR3 amino acids: CASSSGTRDRVNGYTF. The DNA of the CDR3 is TGTGCCAGCAGCTCGGGCACTCGGGACAGGGTTAATGGCTACACCTTC.

The chain employs TRBV4-1 and TRBJ1-6, with a tentative D call TRBD1 (6 bases). Deletions cut 1 base from V and 10 bases from J, with 11 bases between. The CDR3 is made up of 14 amino acids. Germline CDR1 MGHRA, CDR2 YSYEKL. CDR3 DNA: TGCGCCAGCAGCCAAGGGGCAGGGGAATCACCCCTCCACTTT. Its translation is CASSQGAGESPLHF.